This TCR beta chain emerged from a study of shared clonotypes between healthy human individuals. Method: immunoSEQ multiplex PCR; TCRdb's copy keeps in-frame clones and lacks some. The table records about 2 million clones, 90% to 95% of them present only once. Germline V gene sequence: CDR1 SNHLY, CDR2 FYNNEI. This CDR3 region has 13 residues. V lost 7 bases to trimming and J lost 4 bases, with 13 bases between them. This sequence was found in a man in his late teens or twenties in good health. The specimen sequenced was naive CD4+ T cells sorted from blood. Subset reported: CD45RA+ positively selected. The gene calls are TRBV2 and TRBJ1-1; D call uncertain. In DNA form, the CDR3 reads TGTGCCAGCACCCCAGATTTATTCACTGAAGCTTTCTTT. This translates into CASTPDLFTEAFF.